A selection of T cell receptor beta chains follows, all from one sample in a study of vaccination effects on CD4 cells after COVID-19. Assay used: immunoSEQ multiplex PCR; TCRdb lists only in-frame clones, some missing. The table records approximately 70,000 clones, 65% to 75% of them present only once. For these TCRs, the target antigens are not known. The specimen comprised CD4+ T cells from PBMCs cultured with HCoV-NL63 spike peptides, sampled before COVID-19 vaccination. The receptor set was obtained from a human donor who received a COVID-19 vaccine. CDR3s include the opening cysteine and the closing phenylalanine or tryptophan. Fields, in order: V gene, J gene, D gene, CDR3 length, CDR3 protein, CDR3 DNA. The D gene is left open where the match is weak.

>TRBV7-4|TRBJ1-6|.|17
CASSIQYQGTYNSPLHF
TGTGCCAGCAGCATCCAATACCAGGGGACCTATAATTCACCCCTCCACTTT
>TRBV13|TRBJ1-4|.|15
CASSLSRTTNEKLFF
TGTGCCAGCAGCTTATCACGAACCACTAATGAAAAACTGTTTTTT
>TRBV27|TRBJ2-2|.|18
CASSLSIETWGHTGELFF
TGTGCCAGCAGTTTATCGATAGAAACTTGGGGGCACACCGGGGAGCTGTTTTTT
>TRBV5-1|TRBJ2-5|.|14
CASSLESGKETQYF
TGCGCCAGCAGCTTGGAGTCTGGGAAAGAGACCCAGTACTTC
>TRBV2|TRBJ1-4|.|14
CASSGVRAYEKLFF
TGTGCCAGCAGTGGAGTCAGGGCTTATGAAAAACTGTTTTTT
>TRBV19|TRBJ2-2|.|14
CASKRGANTGELFF
TGTGCCAGTAAAAGGGGCGCGAACACCGGGGAGCTGTTTTTT
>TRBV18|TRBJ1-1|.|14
CASSGDGLNTEAFF
TGTGCCAGCTCCGGGGACGGTCTGAACACTGAAGCTTTCTTT
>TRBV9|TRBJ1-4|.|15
CASSEGPATNEKLFF
TGTGCCAGCAGCGAGGGGCCCGCAACTAATGAAAAACTGTTTTTT
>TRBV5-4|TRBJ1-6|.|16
CASSATGQSYNSPLHF
TGTGCCAGCAGCGCGACCGGACAGTCCTATAATTCACCCCTCCACTTT
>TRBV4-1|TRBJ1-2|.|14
CASSQRQDENGYTF
TGCGCCAGCAGCCAGAGACAGGATGAAAATGGCTACACCTTC
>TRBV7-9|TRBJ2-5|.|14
CASRPQTGQETQYF
TGTGCCAGCAGGCCTCAGACAGGACAAGAGACCCAGTACTTC